These T cell receptor beta chains were read from a single sample in a study of lymphopenia after photon versus proton radiotherapy. This table comes from immunoSEQ multiplex PCR, and its TCRdb copy is limited to in-frame clones, with some not included. This sample has about 40,000 clones; about 86% occur once, and the top ten carry about 9.4%. Sequenced material: peripheral blood, taken from a patient treated with proton-based radiotherapy. The source of these receptors is a woman in her seventies with pancreatic cancer. Some clones in this sample may be carry-over from other donors' samples. Each CDR3 is given with its conserved first and last residue. The order of the fields is J gene, V gene, clone size, D gene, CDR3 protein, CDR3 DNA. A D gene is named only where the DNA matches it firmly. Clone sizes are given selectively: once, few, many, or a class where the clone is expanded.

TRBJ2-1 | TRBV20-1 | NA | NA | CSGLIIGEQFF | TGCAGTGGCCTAATTATAGGGGAGCAGTTCTTC
TRBJ2-6 | TRBV5-1 | NA | TRBD1 | CASSLSTGGSGANVLTF | TGCGCCAGCAGCTTGTCGACAGGGGGCTCTGGGGCCAACGTCCTGACTTTC
TRBJ2-3 | TRBV7-2 | NA | TRBD2 | CASSLGLAGKSDTQYF | TGTGCCAGCAGCCTCGGACTAGCGGGAAAATCAGATACGCAGTATTTT
TRBJ1-1 | TRBV5-1 | NA | NA | CASSLAVRQKNTEAFF | TGCGCCAGCAGCTTGGCCGTGAGACAGAAGAACACTGAAGCTTTCTTT
TRBJ1-4 | TRBV29-1 | NA | TRBD1 | CSVEGGTDNEKLFF | TGCAGCGTTGAAGGTGGGACAGATAATGAAAAACTGTTTTTT
TRBJ2-3 | TRBV19 | NA | NA | CASSSGPPSTDTQYF | TGTGCCAGTAGTTCGGGTCCTCCAAGCACAGATACGCAGTATTTT
TRBJ2-5 | TRBV27 | NA | TRBD1 | CASSRNPGTGRETQYF | TGTGCCAGCAGCCGTAACCCCGGGACAGGGCGAGAGACCCAGTACTTC
TRBJ2-7 | TRBV28 | NA | NA | CASSFVFSDPGSYEQYF | TGTGCCAGCAGTTTTGTTTTCTCGGACCCCGGCTCCTACGAGCAGTACTTC
TRBJ2-7 | TRBV6-1 | NA | NA | CASSLGYEQYF | TGTGCCAGCAGCCTTGGCTACGAGCAGTACTTC
TRBJ2-7 | TRBV10-3 | NA | TRBD1 | CAISGDRESSYEQYF | TGTGCCATCAGTGGGGACAGGGAGAGCTCCTACGAGCAGTACTTC
TRBJ1-1 | TRBV20-1 | few | NA | CSYGRTEAFF | TGCAGTTACGGAAGAACTGAAGCTTTCTTT
TRBJ1-4 | TRBV30 | NA | NA | CAWNFATNEKLFF | TGTGCCTGGAATTTTGCAACTAATGAAAAACTGTTTTTT
TRBJ1-5 | TRBV15 | NA | NA | CATSRVDGKGVSNQPQHF | TGTGCCACCAGCAGAGTCGACGGGAAGGGAGTTAGCAATCAGCCCCAGCATTTT
TRBJ2-3 | TRBV10-2 | NA | TRBD2 | CASESGRAGTDTQYF | TGCGCCAGCGAGAGCGGGAGGGCCGGCACAGATACGCAGTATTTT
TRBJ2-5 | TRBV29-1 | NA | NA | CSVDGRHQETQYF | TGCAGCGTTGATGGGCGCCACCAAGAGACCCAGTACTTC
TRBJ1-6 | TRBV5-1 | NA | NA | CASSLYSHTSDLNSPLHF | TGCGCCAGCAGCTTGTACTCCCACACCTCCGACCTTAATTCACCCCTCCACTTT
TRBJ2-5 | TRBV7-3 | NA | TRBD2 | CASSLGLARQETQYF | TGTGCCAGCAGCTTGGGACTAGCCCGCCAAGAGACCCAGTACTTC
TRBJ2-1 | TRBV7-6 | NA | TRBD1 | CASSAPGQKQFF | TGTGCCAGCAGTGCACCGGGACAGAAGCAGTTCTTC
TRBJ1-2 | TRBV28 | NA | NA | CATETGDYGYTF | TGTGCCACCGAGACAGGCGACTATGGCTACACCTTC
TRBJ2-1 | TRBV2 | once | TRBD2 | CASRGGSGNEQFF | TGTGCCAGCAGGGGCGGGAGCGGCAATGAGCAGTTCTTC
TRBJ2-7 | TRBV23-1 | NA | NA | CASSPEGRLSSYEQYF | TGCGCCAGCAGTCCGGAAGGGCGTCTTAGCTCCTACGAGCAGTACTTC
TRBJ2-5 | TRBV5-1 | NA | NA | CASSPGGGGETQYF | TGCGCCAGCAGCCCCGGTGGGGGCGGGGAGACCCAGTACTTC
TRBJ2-3 | TRBV18 | NA | NA | CASSPTGSTDTQYF | TGTGCCAGCTCGCCCACAGGGTCGACAGATACGCAGTATTTT
TRBJ2-7 | TRBV6-1 | NA | NA | CASSHAEGKLYF | TGTGCCAGCAGTCACGCGGAGGGGAAATTATACTTC
TRBJ1-2 | TRBV23-1 | NA | NA | CASSRQEVVYGYTF | TGCGCCAGCAGTCGTCAGGAAGTCGTCTATGGCTACACCTTC